These 5 T cell receptor beta chains came from one sample sequenced in a study of blood T cell repertoires in COVID-19. Profiling relied on immunoSEQ multiplex PCR, and the TCRdb table lists in-frame clones only, not all of them. The sample lists 95,000 to 110,000 clones; roughly 84% were seen once. Material for sequencing was peripheral blood. These receptors all stem from a human donor in a cohort sampled during active COVID-19.

V and J are TRBV6-2 or TRBV6-3 and TRBJ2-5, with a weak D call TRBD2 (5 bases). The CDR3 totals 13 residues. CDR1 is MNHEY and CDR2 is SVGEGT in the germline V gene. Trimming took off 6 bases at V and 5 bases at J, with 13 bases between the two ends. CDR3 in DNA: TGTGCCAGCAGCGACTATCTGGGGGAGACCCAGTACTTC. This gives the protein CASSDYLGETQYF.

The chain recombines TRBV6-5 with TRBJ2-7; TRBD2 aligns across 7 bases. Germline V gives CDR1 MNHEY, CDR2 SVGAGI. The CDR3 is 15 amino acids. V lost 4 bases to trimming and J lost 0 bases; unmatched junction nucleotides: 6. CDR3 in amino acids: CASSSTTSYSYEQYF. DNA of the CDR3: TGTGCCAGCAGTTCCACGACTAGCTACTCCTACGAGCAGTACTTC.

This clone appeared a few times. This chain connects TRBV4-3 to TRBJ2-1; 7 bases line up with TRBD2. V shed 0 bases, J shed 9 bases, and the junction held 5 bases outside the gene matches. Germline CDR1 is LGHNA and CDR2 is YSLEER. The CDR3 runs 14 residues. CDR3 sequence: CASSQDFGEGEQFF. Here the CDR3 DNA reads TGCGCCAGCAGCCAAGACTTTGGGGAGGGTGAGCAGTTCTTC.

The J gene is TRBJ2-1, the V gene TRBV7-2; D remains unclear. Trimming took off 1 base at V and 6 bases at J, with 13 bases between the two ends. The CDR3 length is 15 residues. Germline V CDR1 and CDR2: SGHTA, FQGNSA. The CDR3 loop reads CASSLVAGSRNEQFF. In DNA, the CDR3 is TGTGCCAGCAGCTTAGTAGCCGGCAGCCGCAATGAGCAGTTCTTC. The variable domain in full, completed from reference TRBV7-2 and TRBJ2-1, reads GAGVSQSPSNKVTEKGKDVELRCDPISGHTALYWYRQSLGQGLEFLIYFQGNSAPDKSGLPSDRFSAERTGGSVSTLTIQRTQQEDSAVYLCASSLVAGSRNEQFFGPGTRLTVL.

The chain combines TRBV6-2 or TRBV6-3 with TRBJ2-1, with a possible D match to TRBD2 (6 bases). V was clipped by 6 bases and J by 7 bases, with 13 bases between them. Germline V gene data show CDR1 as MNHEY and CDR2 as SVGEGT. This CDR3 contains 13 residues. CDR3 amino acids: CASSLILANEQFF. The CDR3, as DNA: TGTGCCAGCAGCCTGATACTAGCTAATGAGCAGTTCTTC.